This T cell receptor (beta chain) was sequenced for a study of a mutant IDH1 vaccine in newly diagnosed glioma. Looking at the study overall: Earlier therapy was either radiotherapy, temozolomide, or both, and most got both. The timing of visit V12 was week 35, and that of visit V13 was week 47.

Assay used: immunoSEQ multiplex PCR; TCRdb lists only in-frame clones, some missing. The data contain under 30,000 clones, 84% of them seen just once; the ten biggest clones take up 2.8%. Time point indicated: week 47, end of study. Vaccine doses each comprised 300 ug of mutant IDH1 20-mer peptide, with topical imiquimod. Donors' newly diagnosed IDH1-mutant WHO grade 3 or 4 astrocytomas lacked nuclear ATRX. Regarding this clone: Its antigen is not identified.

The junction had 9 bases not matched to a gene; V was cut back by 6 bases and J by 5 bases. The V gene's germline CDR1 is MDHEN and CDR2 SYDVKM. The CDR3 loop spans 16 amino acids. The TCR comes from a man aged 40-50 years with glioma. The material was PBMCs, obtained from a glioma patient whose treatment included an IDH1 peptide vaccine. The V call is TRBV28, the J call TRBJ1-5, with TRBD1 identical over 11 bases. CDR3 residues: CASSQTGTGGYQPQHF. The CDR3 DNA reads as TGTGCCAGCAGCCAAACCGGGACAGGGGGATATCAGCCCCAGCATTTT.